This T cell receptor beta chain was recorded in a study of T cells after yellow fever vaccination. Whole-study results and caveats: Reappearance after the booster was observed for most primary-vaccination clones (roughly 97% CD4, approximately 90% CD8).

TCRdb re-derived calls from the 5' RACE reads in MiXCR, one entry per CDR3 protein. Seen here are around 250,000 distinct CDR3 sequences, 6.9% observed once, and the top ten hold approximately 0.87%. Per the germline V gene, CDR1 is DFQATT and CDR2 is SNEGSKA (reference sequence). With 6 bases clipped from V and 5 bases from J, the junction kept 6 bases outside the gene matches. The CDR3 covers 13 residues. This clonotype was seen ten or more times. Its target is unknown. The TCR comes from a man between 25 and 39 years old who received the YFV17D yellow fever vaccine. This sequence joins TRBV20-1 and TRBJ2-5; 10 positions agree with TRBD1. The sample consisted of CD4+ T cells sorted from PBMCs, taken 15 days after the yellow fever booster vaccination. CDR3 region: CSAAGQGLETQYF. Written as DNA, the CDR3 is TGCAGTGCCGCGGGACAGGGGTTGGAGACCCAGTACTTC.